This T cell receptor beta chain emerged from a study of T cell responses to AZD1222 COVID-19 vaccine. TCRdb keeps only in-frame clones here, not all; method: immunoSEQ multiplex PCR. The sample holds under 200,000 clones, 90% to 95% seen once. Study observations and caveats: Nearly half of spike-specific TCRs reportedly target variant regions that are unmutated in the B.1.351 and B.1.1.7 variants. With two AZD1222 doses given, Spike-specific TCR breadth and depth both rose. Clonal diversity may have been underestimated in mostly white British donors.

In regard to this clone: Antigen: not known.

The specimen comprised peripheral blood, sampled on day 0 of AZD1222 vaccination. The receptor was isolated from an adult in good health.

The CDR3 DNA sequence: TGCGCCAGCAGCTTGGGACAGGGTATTGGGAACACTGAAGCTTTCTTT. Protein sequence: CASSLGQGIGNTEAFF. This chain joins TRBV5-1 and TRBJ1-1; 7 nucleotides align to TRBD1. Per germline, CDR1 SGHRS and CDR2 YFSETQ. Trimming at V came to 0 bases and at J to 1 base, leaving 6 bases not matched to a gene. This CDR3 contains 16 residues.